The rows below give T cell receptor beta chains drawn from one sample of a study of cytomegalovirus exposure and HLA in healthy donors. The table came from immunoSEQ multiplex PCR; TCRdb's copy has only in-frame clones and leaves some out. The sample lists 85,000 to 120,000 clones; roughly 71% were seen once. The sequenced material came from PBMCs. The receptor source for this set is a male donor in good health and CMV-seropositive. Both conserved end residues are part of each CDR3. The order of the fields is clone size, V gene, D gene, J gene, CDR3 protein, CDR3 DNA. The D gene is left open where the match is weak. Only some rows state a clone size, as once, few, many or a class for expanded clones.

>.|TRBV15|TRBD1|TRBJ2-3
CATSREGQGADTQYF
TGTGCCACCAGCAGGGAAGGACAGGGCGCAGATACGCAGTATTTT
>.|TRBV28|.|TRBJ2-7
CASSFIASYEQYF
TGTGCCAGCAGTTTTATAGCCTCCTACGAGCAGTACTTC
>.|TRBV7-6|.|TRBJ1-1
CASSLAGGQAFF
TGTGCCAGCAGCTTAGCCGGAGGCCAAGCTTTCTTT
>few|TRBV7-2|TRBD2|TRBJ2-7
CASSLVGPGLAGTTYEQYF
TGTGCCAGCAGCTTAGTAGGCCCGGGACTAGCGGGAACAACCTACGAGCAGTACTTC
>.|TRBV15|.|TRBJ1-1
CATSRVSGTEAFF
TGTGCCACCAGCAGAGTATCGGGGACTGAAGCTTTCTTT
>.|TRBV6-5|TRBD2|TRBJ2-1
CASIPGGPDNEQFF
TGTGCCAGCATACCGGGGGGGCCTGACAATGAGCAGTTCTTC
>.|TRBV7-9|.|TRBJ2-1
CASSSNPRQITSEQFF
TGTGCCAGCAGCTCAAACCCCCGACAGATTACAAGTGAGCAGTTCTTC
>.|TRBV25-1|.|TRBJ2-7
CASSASDSSYEQYF
TGTGCCAGCAGTGCGAGCGACAGTTCCTACGAGCAGTACTTC
>.|TRBV6-5|TRBD1|TRBJ2-1
CASSYEDRQNEQFF
TGTGCCAGCAGTTACGAGGACAGGCAGAATGAGCAGTTCTTC
>.|TRBV29-1|.|TRBJ1-4
CSVLVQGGREKLFF
TGCAGCGTACTCGTTCAGGGAGGACGGGAAAAACTGTTTTTT
>.|TRBV6-5|TRBD2|TRBJ2-3
CASRATSGRTDTQYF
TGTGCCAGCAGAGCGACTAGCGGGAGAACAGATACGCAGTATTTT
>few|TRBV4-3|.|TRBJ2-3
CASSQERGSSTDTQYF
TGCGCCAGCAGCCAAGAAAGGGGATCTAGCACAGATACGCAGTATTTT
>.|TRBV28|.|TRBJ2-7
CASTLPGPWREQYF
TGTGCCAGCACTCTACCCGGGCCCTGGAGGGAGCAGTACTTC
>.|TRBV28|.|TRBJ2-7
CASSPPPGHTYEQYF
TGTGCCAGCAGTCCCCCCCCGGGACACACCTACGAGCAGTACTTC
>.|TRBV18|TRBD2|TRBJ2-7
CASSPQPGGEQYF
TGTGCCAGCTCACCCCAGCCCGGGGGGGAGCAGTACTTC
>few|TRBV2|.|TRBJ2-2
CASRIGSNTGELFF
TGTGCCAGCAGGATCGGGTCGAACACCGGGGAGCTGTTTTTT
>.|TRBV10-3|.|TRBJ2-7
CAISDSSYEQYF
TGTGCCATCAGTGACAGTTCCTACGAGCAGTACTTC
>once|TRBV7-9|TRBD1|TRBJ2-7
CASSLHKQGTSEQYF
TGTGCCAGCAGCTTACATAAACAGGGGACCTCCGAGCAGTACTTC
>.|TRBV7-6|.|TRBJ2-7
CASSLGAPTVRGSIYEQYF
TGTGCCAGCAGCTTAGGTGCCCCGACAGTCAGGGGATCGATATACGAGCAGTACTTC
>few|TRBV4-3|.|TRBJ1-3
CASSQQGGGNTIYF
TGCGCCAGCAGCCAACAGGGTGGTGGAAACACCATATATTTT
>.|TRBV7-9|.|TRBJ1-2
CASSAGGYGYTF
TGTGCCAGCAGCGCGGGAGGCTATGGCTACACCTTC
>.|TRBV29-1|.|TRBJ2-2
CSVSAGTNTGELFF
TGCAGCGTTTCGGCGGGGACGAACACCGGGGAGCTGTTTTTT
>few|TRBV7-2|.|TRBJ1-5
CASSLRQNQPQHF
TGTGCCAGCAGCCTAAGACAGAATCAGCCCCAGCATTTT
>few|TRBV7-3|TRBD1|TRBJ1-6
CASSRTGGNSPLHF
TGTGCCAGCAGCCGGACAGGGGGTAATTCACCCCTCCACTTT
>.|TRBV5-4|.|TRBJ2-5
CASSLVGGEETQYF
TGTGCCAGCAGCTTGGTTGGAGGAGAAGAGACCCAGTACTTC
>.|TRBV7-9|.|TRBJ2-2
CASSLTSPGELFF
TGTGCCAGCAGCCTAACTAGCCCCGGGGAGCTGTTTTTT
>.|TRBV6-4|.|TRBJ1-6
CASNQQVYNSPLHF
TGTGCCAGCAATCAACAGGTGTATAATTCACCCCTCCACTTT
>.|TRBV7-3|TRBD2|TRBJ2-1
CASSLGGLARYNEQFF
TGTGCCAGCAGCTTAGGGGGACTAGCTCGGTACAATGAGCAGTTCTTC
>.|TRBV28|.|TRBJ2-1
CASRGAGASYNEQFF
TGTGCCAGCAGGGGTGCAGGGGCCTCCTACAATGAGCAGTTCTTC
>.|TRBV12-5|TRBD1|TRBJ2-1
CASGLFWDRGVGEQFF
TGTGCTAGTGGTTTGTTTTGGGACAGGGGAGTAGGTGAGCAGTTCTTC
>.|TRBV13|TRBD1|TRBJ1-3
CASSRRGTGEEENTIYF
TGTGCCAGCAGCCGTAGAGGGACAGGGGAGGAGGAAAACACCATATATTTT
>.|TRBV5-1|TRBD2|TRBJ2-1
CASSFGGGYNEQFF
TGCGCCAGCAGCTTCGGGGGGGGATACAATGAGCAGTTCTTC
>many|TRBV28|TRBD1|TRBJ2-3
CASKTGGTDTQYF
TGTGCCAGCAAGACAGGGGGCACAGATACGCAGTATTTT
>.|TRBV14|TRBD1|TRBJ1-2
CASSRTSTGSYGYTF
TGTGCCAGCAGCCGAACCTCGACAGGGAGTTATGGCTACACCTTC
>.|TRBV28|TRBD2|TRBJ2-7
CASSLGVAGAYEQYF
TGTGCCAGCAGTTTAGGGGTAGCGGGAGCCTACGAGCAGTACTTC
>.|TRBV27|TRBD1|TRBJ2-7
CASSLRDRSYEQYF
TGTGCCAGCAGTTTACGGGACAGGTCCTACGAGCAGTACTTC
>.|TRBV19|TRBD1|TRBJ1-4
CASSLPGQGHRQEKLFF
TGTGCCAGTAGTCTTCCGGGACAGGGACACCGCCAAGAAAAACTGTTTTTT
>.|TRBV28|.|TRBJ2-7
CASSSPGSLQVYEQYF
TGTGCCAGCAGTTCCCCGGGAAGCCTACAAGTCTACGAGCAGTACTTC
>.|TRBV30|TRBD1|TRBJ2-3
CAWSGAGGSDTQYF
TGTGCCTGGAGTGGGGCAGGGGGCTCAGATACGCAGTATTTT
>.|TRBV27|.|TRBJ2-7
CASSLLASRGSYEQYF
TGTGCCAGCAGTTTATTGGCCTCCAGGGGATCCTACGAGCAGTACTTC
>few|TRBV6-5|.|TRBJ2-5
CASSPRIQETQYF
TGTGCCAGCAGTCCTAGGATCCAAGAGACCCAGTACTTC
>.|TRBV2|TRBD1|TRBJ1-1
CASILGTGLEAFF
TGTGCCAGCATTCTAGGGACAGGCCTTGAAGCTTTCTTT
>.|TRBV1|.|TRBJ1-5
CTSSKDRVFKPQHF
TGCACCAGCAGCAAGGACAGGGTTTTCAAGCCCCAGCATTTT
>.|TRBV19|.|TRBJ2-7
CASSRVGRRDGFSATYF
TGTGCCAGTAGTCGGGTGGGGAGACGGGATGGGTTTTCAGCGACGTACTTC
>.|TRBV9|.|TRBJ2-2
CASSPQWYGDTGELFF
TGTGCCAGCAGCCCCCAATGGTACGGAGACACCGGGGAGCTGTTTTTT
>few|TRBV7-2|.|TRBJ1-2
CASSPRLGRGTNYGYTF
TGTGCCAGCAGCCCGAGATTGGGCAGGGGAACTAACTATGGCTACACCTTC
>.|TRBV4-2|.|TRBJ1-5
CASSQDPGAAFQAQHF
TGTGCCAGCAGCCAAGATCCAGGGGCCGCCTTTCAAGCCCAGCATTTT
>.|TRBV5-1|.|TRBJ2-5
CASSPAPGGAAGGRETQYF
TGCGCCAGCAGCCCCGCCCCAGGGGGCGCAGCGGGAGGACGAGAGACCCAGTACTTC
>.|TRBV6-5|.|TRBJ2-1
CASSSPGRAPYNEQFF
TGTGCCAGCAGTTCCCCCGGCAGGGCCCCCTACAATGAGCAGTTCTTC
>.|TRBV6-4|TRBD1|TRBJ1-1
CASSATGANTEAFF
TGTGCCAGCAGTGCGACAGGGGCGAACACTGAAGCTTTCTTT
>.|TRBV5-6|TRBD1|TRBJ2-5
CASSLDRGQQETQYF
TGTGCCAGCAGCTTGGACAGGGGGCAGCAAGAGACCCAGTACTTC
>.|TRBV18|TRBD2|TRBJ2-1
CASSPLGLAGGYNEQFF
TGTGCCAGCTCACCACTGGGACTAGCGGGAGGCTACAATGAGCAGTTCTTC
>few|TRBV7-9|TRBD1|TRBJ2-2
CASRSREGTGGTGELFF
TGTGCCAGCAGATCTAGGGAAGGGACAGGGGGCACCGGGGAGCTGTTTTTT
>.|TRBV6-5|.|TRBJ1-2
CASSYSFPGSYGYTF
TGTGCCAGCAGTTACTCGTTTCCGGGTAGCTATGGCTACACCTTC
>.|TRBV4-1|TRBD2|TRBJ2-1
CASSQGLRGRGGYNEQFF
TGCGCCAGCAGCCAAGGGCTCCGGGGGCGGGGGGGCTACAATGAGCAGTTCTTC
>.|TRBV9|.|TRBJ2-3
CASSVGLGSGGTDTQYF
TGTGCCAGCAGCGTAGGGCTCGGGAGCGGTGGCACAGATACGCAGTATTTT
>.|TRBV28|TRBD1|TRBJ1-1
CASSLTPGQGLNTEAFF
TGTGCCAGCAGTTTAACACCAGGACAGGGGTTGAACACTGAAGCTTTCTTT
>.|TRBV4-2|TRBD2|TRBJ2-1
CASRPSGGADNEQFF
TGTGCCAGCAGGCCTAGCGGGGGGGCGGACAATGAGCAGTTCTTC